This T cell receptor beta chain was identified in a study of blood T cell repertoires in COVID-19. Study context: COVID-19 samples collected from the United States, Italy and Spain covered acute and convalescent phases. Nucleic acid was either cDNA or gDNA, and it came from T cells, B-cell-depleted T cells, or PBMCs.

Per the original data handling: It was from reference gene primer amplification that nucleated cell counts were estimated. Assay: immunoSEQ multiplex PCR; the TCRdb copy retains only in-frame clones and omits some. V and J calls and clone size are given by that table; D and trimming were obtained from the DNA. The table has over 250,000 clones, about 88% seen once; the top ten hold about 12%. The CDR3 has 16 residues. Germline assignment: CDR1 KGHDR and CDR2 SFDVKD. The J segment lost 1 base and the V segment lost 4 bases, leaving 5 bases of the junction unmatched. The V call is TRBV24-1, the J call TRBJ2-5; 10 bases agree with TRBD2. Material: peripheral blood. The TCR originated in a woman in her sixties or seventies with acute or convalescent COVID-19. CDR3 nucleotide sequence: TGTGCCACCAGTGACAATAGCGGGGGGCGCCAAGAGACCCAGTACTTC. It specifies CATSDNSGGRQETQYF.